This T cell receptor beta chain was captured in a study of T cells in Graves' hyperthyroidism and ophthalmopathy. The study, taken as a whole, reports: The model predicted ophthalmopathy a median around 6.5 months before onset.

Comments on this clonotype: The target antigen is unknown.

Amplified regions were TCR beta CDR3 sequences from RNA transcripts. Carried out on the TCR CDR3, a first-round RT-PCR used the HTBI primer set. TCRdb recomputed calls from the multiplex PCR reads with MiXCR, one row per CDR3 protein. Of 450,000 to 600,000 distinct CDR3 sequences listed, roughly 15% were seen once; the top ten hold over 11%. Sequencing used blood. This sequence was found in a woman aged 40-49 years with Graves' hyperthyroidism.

CDR3 protein: CASSQGSGLRILNQPQHF. CDR3 nucleotide sequence: TGTGCCAGCAGCCAGGGCTCGGGACTCCGGATCCTTAATCAGCCCCAGCATTTT. The chain joins TRBV3-1 to TRBJ1-5, with D tentatively TRBD1 (5 bases). Looked up from germline, CDR1 is LGHDT and CDR2 is YNNKEL (reference sequence). Trimming cost V 3 bases and J 4 bases, with 22 bases left between them. This CDR3 region has 18 residues.